Below are 22 T cell receptor beta chains sequenced from a single sample in a study of T cell responses to AZD1222 COVID-19 vaccine. The repertoire was sequenced with immunoSEQ multiplex PCR; TCRdb's copy has only in-frame clones and lacks some. Of 150,000 to 160,000 clones listed, about nine tenths are singletons. Sequencing was performed on peripheral blood, taken on day 0 of AZD1222 vaccination. The receptor set was obtained from an adult in good health.

The rearrangement uses TRBV5-1 and TRBJ2-3, with TRBD2 as a possible D gene (5 bases). V lost 0 bases to trimming and J lost 2 bases, with 13 bases between them. Germline V CDR1 and CDR2: SGHRS, YFSETQ. The CDR3 runs to 16 residues. CDR3 sequence reads: CASSLATEAYTDTQYF. In DNA form, the CDR3 reads TGCGCCAGCAGCTTGGCAACGGAGGCGTACACAGATACGCAGTATTTT. Together with reference TRBV5-1 and TRBJ2-3, the CDR3 gives the full variable domain: KAGVTQTPRYLIKTRGQQVTLSCSPISGHRSVSWYQQTPGQGLQFLFEYFSETQRNKGNFPGRFSGRQFSNSRSEMNVSTLELGDSALYLCASSLATEAYTDTQYFGPGTRLTVL.

The chain has TRBV19 and TRBJ1-5, with 7 nucleotides matching TRBD1. Germline V gene data show CDR1 as LNHDA and CDR2 as SQIVND (reference sequence). This CDR3 contains 15 residues. V shed 4 bases, J shed 2 bases, and the junction held 5 bases outside the gene matches. The CDR3 DNA reads TGTGCCAGTAGTAGACAGGGTGGAGGCAATCAGCCCCAGCATTTT. Its protein is CASSRQGGGNQPQHF.

The CDR3 DNA reads TGTGCCAGCAGTGAAACGCGGGATCGGGAGAACACTGAAGCTTTCTTT. Amino acid sequence: CASSETRDRENTEAFF. The chain joins TRBV25-1 to TRBJ1-1, with D uncertain. The CDR3 totals 16 residues. V was shortened by 2 bases and J by 1 base, with 14 bases between the two germline ends. Germline CDR1 reads MGHDK; CDR2 reads SYGVNS.

This clone was recorded only once. CDR3 nucleotides: TGTGCCAGCAGCTTAGAGAGACAGGGGGCGCGTACCAATGAGCAGTTCTTC. Translated, it gives CASSLERQGARTNEQFF. The genes are TRBV11-2 and TRBJ2-1; 10 positions agree with TRBD1. After removal of 0 bases from V and 6 bases from J, the junction contained 8 bases not matched to a gene. Germline V gene data show CDR1 as SGHAT and CDR2 as FQNNGV. The CDR3 contains 17 residues.

This rearrangement joins TRBV11-2 to TRBJ1-2; D is uncertain. The germline V gene has CDR1 SGHAT and CDR2 FQNNGV. The CDR3 runs to 12 residues. V was clipped by 3 bases and J by 8 bases, with 10 bases between them. The CDR3, as DNA: TGTGCCAGCAGCTTCGGACTGGTCGGCTACACCTTC. It codes for CASSFGLVGYTF.

In DNA form, the CDR3 reads TGCGCCAGCAGCCCCACAGGGGGGTCTGACTACAATGAGCAGTTCTTC. This translates into CASSPTGGSDYNEQFF. This chain links TRBV4-1 with TRBJ2-1; 8 nucleotides align to TRBD1. With V trimmed by 4 bases and J by 3 bases, 8 bases remained unmatched. The germline V gene encodes CDR1 MGHRA and CDR2 YSYEKL. The CDR3 has 16 residues.

The rearrangement links TRBV19 to TRBJ2-1, with 8 nucleotides matching TRBD2. Germline CDR1 reads LNHDA; CDR2 reads SQIVND (reference sequence). The CDR3 is made up of 14 amino acids. V gave up 6 bases and J gave up 4 bases; unmatched junction bases: 5. The CDR3 DNA is TGTGCCAGTAGAAAGCGGGAGCAGTACAATGAGCAGTTCTTC. Protein: CASRKREQYNEQFF.

V is TRBV19 and J is TRBJ2-1; TRBD1 aligns across 7 bases. J gave up 4 bases and V 10 bases, and 10 bases lay outside the gene matches. The CDR3 has 14 residues. CDR1 is LNHDA and CDR2 is SQIVND in the germline V gene (reference sequence). The CDR3 bases are TGTGCCACCCGTAAAGACAGGGATTACAATGAGCAGTTCTTC. It codes for CATRKDRDYNEQFF. Full variable domain (remainder filled in from reference TRBV19 and TRBJ2-1): DGGITQSPKYLFRKEGQNVTLSCEQNLNHDAMYWYRQDPGQGLRLIYYSQIVNDFQKGDIAEGYSVSREKKESFPLTVTSAQKNPTAFYLCATRKDRDYNEQFFGPGTRLTVL.

This clone turned up a few times. V gene TRBV3-1 (or the pseudogene TRBV3-2) combines with J gene TRBJ2-3, with TRBD2 matching 11 bases. J was trimmed by 1 base and V by 5 bases; bases with no gene match: 11. Germline-derived CDR1 and CDR2 are LGHDT and YNNKEL (reference sequence). The CDR3 runs 18 residues. The CDR3: CASSGFGTSGGGTDTQYF. The CDR3 DNA is TGTGCCAGCAGCGGCTTCGGGACTAGCGGAGGGGGCACAGATACGCAGTATTTT.

The chain combines TRBV5-1 with TRBJ2-2; D may be TRBD1 (6 bases). This CDR3 is 16 amino acids long. The ends were cut back, 4 bases at V and 3 bases at J, with 16 bases in the middle. Germline V gene lookup returns CDR1 SGHRS and CDR2 YFSETQ. CDR3 sequence reads: CASSLQVGGDTGELFF. CDR3 bases: TGCGCCAGCAGCCTGCAGGTTGGGGGCGACACCGGGGAGCTGTTTTTT.

The rearrangement uses TRBV6-5 and TRBJ2-1, with TRBD2 matching 8 bases. V lost 2 bases to trimming and J lost 7 bases; unmatched junction nucleotides: 7. This CDR3 comprises 15 residues. Germline CDR1 and CDR2: MNHEY and SVGAGI. This CDR3 reads CASSYPGPSGNEQFF. DNA of the CDR3: TGTGCCAGCAGTTACCCCGGACCTAGCGGGAATGAGCAGTTCTTC.

This clone was observed a few times. The rearrangement joins TRBV5-1 to TRBJ1-2; perhaps TRBD1 as D (5 bases). Germline CDR1 is SGHRS and CDR2 is YFSETQ. The CDR3 extends over 12 amino acids. Trimming pared 7 bases from V and 7 bases from J, leaving 14 bases between. The CDR3 nucleotides read TGCGCCAGCGGGACGTTGGACGTTGGCTACACCTTC. It translates to CASGTLDVGYTF. The variable domain in full, with the rest retrieved from reference TRBV5-1 and TRBJ1-2, is KAGVTQTPRYLIKTRGQQVTLSCSPISGHRSVSWYQQTPGQGLQFLFEYFSETQRNKGNFPGRFSGRQFSNSRSEMNVSTLELGDSALYLCASGTLDVGYTFGSGTRLTVV.

The V and J genes are TRBV19 and TRBJ2-6; D is unresolved. The CDR3 runs 15 residues. The ends were cut back, 3 bases at V and 2 bases at J, with 8 bases in the middle. Germline V gives CDR1 LNHDA, CDR2 SQIVND (reference sequence). The DNA for the CDR3 is TGTGCCAGTAGTATTTCGAGGACTGGGGCCAACGTCCTGACTTTC. This translates into CASSISRTGANVLTF.

The CDR3 reads CASSRQLNTEAFF. Here the CDR3 DNA reads TGTGCCAGCTCCCGACAGTTGAACACTGAAGCTTTCTTT. The J gene is TRBJ1-1, the V gene TRBV18; possible D gene TRBD1, 5 bases. V was cut by 6 bases and J by 0 bases, with 8 bases left in between. This CDR3 comprises 13 residues. Germline V CDR1 and CDR2: KGHSH, LQKENI.

The gene calls are TRBV5-6 and TRBJ1-1, with unresolved D. CDR1 SGHDT and CDR2 YYEEEE come from the germline V gene. V was pared by 2 bases and J by 1 base, with 12 bases between. The CDR3 is made up of 15 amino acids. CDR3 bases: TGTGCCAGCAGCTTATCTCCCATTGAGAACACTGAAGCTTTCTTT. Translation: CASSLSPIENTEAFF.

The rearrangement links TRBV6-5 to TRBJ2-7; no firm D call. In germline, CDR1 is MNHEY, CDR2 SVGAGI. V gave up 6 bases and J gave up 1 base, with 7 bases separating them. The CDR3 runs to 12 residues. In DNA form, the CDR3 reads TGTGCCAGCAGGCTACTATCCTACGAGCAGTACTTC. Its translation is CASRLLSYEQYF.

The chain joins TRBV19 to TRBJ1-5, with a weak D call TRBD1 (6 bases). The CDR3 extends over 13 amino acids. The V gene's germline CDR1 is LNHDA and CDR2 SQIVND (reference sequence). The V end lost 10 bases, the J end lost 6 bases, and 16 bases lay between the germline ends. CDR3 in DNA: TGTGCCACTGCCCTCAAGGGGGGTCAGCCCCAGCATTTT. Its translation is CATALKGGQPQHF.

This chain links TRBV7-9 with TRBJ1-1, with 7 bases aligning to TRBD1. This CDR3 comprises 16 residues. From germline, CDR1 is SEHNR and CDR2 FQNEAQ (reference sequence). Trimming at V came to 2 bases and at J to 1 base, leaving 7 bases not matched to a gene. CDR3 sequence: CASSLKWTGSNTEAFF. For the CDR3, the DNA is TGTGCCAGCAGCTTAAAATGGACAGGATCGAACACTGAAGCTTTCTTT. Supplemented by reference TRBV7-9 and TRBJ1-1, the full variable domain reads DTGVSQNPRHKITKRGQNVTFRCDPISEHNRLYWYRQTLGQGPEFLTYFQNEAQLEKSRLLSDRFSAERPKGSFSTLEIQRTEQGDSAMYLCASSLKWTGSNTEAFFGQGTRLTVV.

V is TRBV7-9 and J is TRBJ2-3; 8 positions agree with TRBD2. The length of the CDR3 is 16 residues. CDR1 and CDR2 (germline): SEHNR, FQNEAQ (reference sequence). J lost 2 bases, V lost 5 bases, and 9 bases had no gene match. CDR3 DNA sequence: TGTGCCAGCAGCCCCCTAGCGGGCTACCTCACAGATACGCAGTATTTT. This gives the protein CASSPLAGYLTDTQYF.

This chain uses TRBV28 with TRBJ2-3, with 7 bases lining up with TRBD2. With V trimmed by 5 bases and J by 0 bases, 14 bases remained unmatched. The CDR3 runs to 18 residues. CDR1 is MDHEN and CDR2 is SYDVKM in the germline V gene. The CDR3 protein is CASSISAGLGSSTDTQYF. CDR3 coding DNA: TGTGCCAGCAGTATATCCGCTGGACTAGGCAGTAGCACAGATACGCAGTATTTT.

V usage is TRBV6-5 and J usage is TRBJ2-3, with a tentative D call TRBD2 (6 bases). V lost 2 bases to trimming and J lost 2 bases, with 14 bases between them. CDR1 and CDR2 (germline): MNHEY, SVGAGI. This CDR3 is built from 16 residues. The CDR3 sequence: CASSYLWTTNTDTQYF. CDR3 nucleotide sequence: TGTGCCAGCAGTTACCTGTGGACTACAAACACAGATACGCAGTATTTT.

The gene calls are TRBV6-2 or TRBV6-3 and TRBJ1-2; weak D call: TRBD1 (6 bases). In germline, CDR1 is MNHEY, CDR2 SVGEGT. Trimming stripped 5 bases from V and 6 bases from J, with 7 bases between. This CDR3 contains 11 residues. The CDR3 DNA reads as TGTGCCAGCAGTCAGGGGAATGGCTACACCTTC. This translates into CASSQGNGYTF.